This T cell receptor (beta chain) was sequenced during a study of cytomegalovirus exposure and HLA in healthy donors (dated by TCRdb to about 2017). For context, the study as a whole: An earlier analysis of approximately 640 of the donors reported approximately 300 Gb of sequence data and 100 million to 140 million unique TCR beta sequences from 190 million or so T cells. About 300 gigabases of sequencing data and around 80 million unique TCR sequences made up an early release that covered 500 to 700 HLA-typed donors. Of the approximately 400 genotyped donors, about 84% fell in the genetic ancestry cluster associated with self-reported Caucasian donors. The study aimed to test whether cataloging public T cell receptors could reveal signatures of past pathogen exposure. Using immunosequencing, the study profiled T cell repertoires from about 610 subjects and related those repertoires to cytomegalovirus serostatus. Besides the first cohort of 666 subjects, a separate validation cohort made up of over 100 different subjects was used. High-throughput TCR immunosequencing, statistical association of individual TCRs with disease status, and machine learning were combined to predict cytomegalovirus infection status. A later analysis re-analyzed previously published TCR beta repertoires from 550 to 700 donors and added high-resolution HLA genotyping to study TCR occurrence patterns. In the later analysis, no new phenotypic data were used to find candidate immune exposures; instead, reliance was placed on TCR beta sequences and their occurrence across donors. An earlier analysis of a few hundred of the donors applied high-throughput TCR beta sequencing to assess whether each TCR beta V gene segment acted as functional or pseudogenic. Alongside the repertoire data, information on donor age, sex, ethnicity and CMV serostatus was compiled. A later genetic analysis used genome-wide SNP genotypes for about 65% of the 666 donors, treating that subset as a discovery cohort. All discovery cohort repertoires had been generated on a single sequencing platform. HLA typing included class I and class II loci at four-digit resolution. The number of donors typed differed by locus, with roughly 629-640 for A, B, C, DRB1 and DQB1, around 500 for DQA1, about 610 for DPA1, and about 450 for DPB1. Because of strong linkage in the cohort, four or five DR-DQ haplotypes were treated as single units for association and clustering. Among some 400 genotyped donors of the cohort, an average of approximately 240,000 unique TCR beta nucleotide sequences was sequenced per donor, of which 15% to 20% were non-productive. Findings and caveats that apply to the study as a whole: An earlier analysis of some 560 of the donors showed that most TCR beta V segments appeared in productive rearrangements either about 87% or about 30% of the time, which broadly matched IMGT annotations. In this cohort, only TCR beta chains were sequenced, and detectable features were limited by the absence of alpha or paired-chain data. Because counts were too low, seventeen rarely observed V segments, including chromosome 9 orphons, were left out of the earlier analysis of a few hundred of the donors. A further reported finding was that TCR beta sequences accurately predicted the HLA-A and HLA-B alleles for most subjects in the first cohort. Cytomegalovirus status was reported to be diagnosed by the classifier with high specificity and sensitivity in both the original and validation cohorts. The sequencing pipeline was judged likely to have produced a cluster of highly shared sequence variants as a technical artifact. According to a later analysis, parvovirus B19, influenza, CMV and Epstein-Barr virus appeared linked to several top co-occurrence clusters. V-gene and J-gene trimming of TCR beta chains was associated with a missense DCLRE1C variant in a later genetic analysis, and the association was replicated in an independent cohort. Compared with the approximately 710-donor mean, donors in an Asian-associated ancestry cluster had fewer N-insertions in productive TCRs, according to a later genetic analysis. The study listed 164 TCR beta chains as associated with cytomegalovirus. Specific HLA alleles were associated with about 17,000 TCR beta sequences at a false discovery rate of 0.05 in a later analysis. The authors suggested that the approach could potentially be extended to other disease states and immunological phenotypes. Strong co-occurrence of HLA alleles, especially DR and DQ, made assigning TCR associations to individual alleles difficult. In a later analysis, TCR association rates were found to vary across HLA loci, with the most associated TCRs seen for DRB1 alleles and the fewest for HLA-C alleles. In a later analysis, most CMV-associated TCR beta chains were found to appear HLA-restricted, with HLA associations seemingly driven largely by CMV exposure. Correlated functional status among segregating V segments might reflect linkage disequilibrium, but an unknown experimental factor could not be ruled out. A later analysis found that HLA-associated TCR beta chains were more clonally expanded and had lower generation probabilities than equally common non-associated chains. HLA typing was unavailable for some donors at each locus, so association tests used only the typed subset. Some IMGT-functional V segments, including TRBV6-2 and TRBV6-3, could not be told apart with the 87-base-pair reads, so those segments were excluded. A few of the identified cytomegalovirus-associated TCR beta chains were confirmed in vitro to be specific for cytomegalovirus antigens. Immune exposure information for the cohort was limited to CMV serostatus. Across donors, most TCR sequences were observed very rarely, whereas some public TCRs were present in many individuals. Presence/absence analyses assumed roughly uniform sequencing depth across donors, an assumption that may not hold.

Worth noting for this clone: The antigen it binds to is not known. Nothing much larger sits one base from this clone, and base qualities are not available.

Receptor libraries were prepared by the immunoSEQ multiplex PCR assay. The multiplex PCR relied on a mix of 60 forward primers for TCR Vbeta segments and 13 reverse primers for TCR Jbeta segments. Amplification of the CDR3 region of rearranged TCR beta genes was performed with a multiplex PCR assay on genomic DNA. The amplified TCR beta libraries were sequenced on the Illumina HiSeq System as 87-base-pair reads. The study's own analysis went as follows. A later analysis tallied around 80 million unique TCR beta chains across the 666 repertoires, and approximately 9.9 million of those chains were shared by two or more donors. Raw reads were error-corrected and collapsed into unique sequences with a nearest-neighbor algorithm that merged closely related sequences to remove PCR and sequencing errors. To assign V, D and J gene segments, CDR3 sequences were aligned to IMGT reference sequences. For a sequence to be retained, a match of at least six nucleotides was required to both a V gene segment and a J gene segment. Rearrangements were classified as productive when the CDR3 lacked stop codons and remained in frame with V and J, and all other rearrangements were classified as non-productive. CDR3 was defined according to IMGT convention as the region running from the second conserved V-encoded cysteine to the conserved J-encoded phenylalanine. In an earlier analysis of around 540 of the donors, sequences lacking an unambiguous match to a single V gene segment were excluded. An earlier analysis of 587 of the donors called V segments functional above 56.7% productive rearrangements and segregating when the between-donor standard deviation exceeded 5%. A statistical classification framework was developed to diagnose cytomegalovirus status using the catalog of TCR beta chain sequences. In a later analysis, TCR nucleotide sequences were compared against IMGT/GENE-DB human TR gene sequences so that V and J genes could be assigned. In a later analysis, CDR3 sequences and most-parsimonious VDJ recombination scenarios were assigned using the TCRdist pipeline. A later analysis defined each TCR beta chain by its CDR3 amino acid sequence plus V-gene family, and excluded reads lacking a unique V-gene family. To address suspected cross-contamination and a sequencing artifact, a later analysis removed under 600 highly shared, low-generation-probability nucleotide sequences. A later analysis calculated a clonal expansion index for each public chain from normalized within-repertoire ranks of inferred template counts. A later analysis computed generation probabilities with a VDJ recombination model fitted to out-of-frame rearrangements, and checked the results against IGoR. In a later analysis, hypergeometric tests were used to score TCR-TCR, TCR-HLA and TCR-CMV co-occurrence, with a repertoire-size bias correction applied to TCR pairs. To estimate false discovery rates, a later analysis permuted the HLA or CMV assignments 20 times. In a later analysis, co-occurring TCRs were grouped using DBSCAN, and TCRdist sequence similarity was added for clustering within HLA-allele-positive subsets. For co-occurrence clustering, repertoires with fewer than 30,000 or more than 120,000 public chains were excluded, along with five repertoires with anomalous nucleotide sharing. TCRdb limited this immuneACCESS table to in-frame rearrangements with V and J called. A share of clones is missing; checked studies link under half to unresolved V genes, and the rest is unexplained. D and trimming were read from the DNA, whereas the V and J calls and clone size are those reported in that table. For this sample there are about 140,000 clones; more than 75% appear just once. 3% to 3.5% of the sample goes to the ten largest clones.

The CDR3 starts with the cysteine, ends with the phenylalanine, and has 15 residues. The read is trimmed to its CDR3 DNA, 45 bases read in frame from base 1. Taken from the germline V gene, the CDR1 and CDR2 loops are MGHDK and SYGVNS. The trim is 3 bases for V and 3 bases for J, with a gap of 14 bases between the germline ends. The cohort consisted of 650 to 850 healthy bone marrow donors. At the time of sampling, every cohort member was nominally healthy, though immune exposures that went unrecorded were likely present. The donor was CMV seropositive and was included in the group of 250 to 300 seropositive cohort members. Every donor gave a peripheral blood sample, and the peripheral blood mononuclear cells from that sample were used for TCR beta sequencing. Genomic DNA was extracted from the blood cell samples with the Qiagen DNeasy Blood Extraction Kit.

This TCR came from a man between 18 and 35 years old in good health and CMV-seropositive. Sequenced sample: PBMCs. The chain was built from TRBV25-1 and TRBJ1-1; tentative D gene TRBD1, with 6 bases matching. The CDR3 loop reads CASSESFAGDTEAFF. The sequenced DNA: TGTGCCAGCAGTGAGTCCTTTGCAGGGGACACTGAAGCTTTCTTT.